The clone carrying this T cell receptor (beta chain) has a count of ten or more. Its antigen is undetermined. V lost 6 bases, J lost 8 bases, and 8 bases stayed unmatched. CDR3 length: 14 amino acids. Germline V gene lookup returns CDR1 MDHEN and CDR2 SYDVKM. This sample is drawn from a study of regulatory T cells in long-lasting Graves disease. As to time point: persistent/refractory GD, antithyroid drugs over 5 years with positive TRAb. Making the TCR library involved RNA that had been extracted from PBMCs. General observations from the study: Persistent disease preferred TRBV28, TRBJ1-2 and TRBJ2-5.

The authors built TCR beta libraries using iRepertoire HTBI primers and Arm-PCR of CDR3 regions. TCRdb processed the multiplex PCR reads anew with MiXCR; each CDR3 protein has one entry. The sample has around 460,000 distinct CDR3 sequences, roughly 21% seen once; the top ten hold roughly 7.7%. The chain uses TRBV28 and TRBJ1-2; 11 bases agree with TRBD1. Sequences were derived from peripheral blood mononuclear cells (PBMCs), sampled when the disease was refractory, from a patient treated with antithyroid drugs. The clonotype was recovered from a female donor with Graves disease. The DNA for the CDR3 is TGTGCCAGCAGAGTGGACAGGGGGCGAGGCGGCTACACCTTC. Protein product: CASRVDRGRGGYTF.